The following is a T cell receptor (beta chain) sequence with its context. The target antigen is unknown. Repeated repertoire sampling spanned the course of chemoradiotherapy. These data are taken from a study of chemoradiotherapy in HPV16-positive cancers. In the study overall: Functional T-cell assays on a couple of HPV16-positive patients' cells defined candidate HPV-specific clones and common TCR motifs.

Libraries were prepared by immunoSEQ multiplex PCR; TCRdb keeps only in-frame clonotypes and omits some of them. The data contain about 68,000 clones, about 90% of them singletons. V lost 4 bases and J lost 4; bases outside the gene matches: 8. This CDR3 has 15 residues. Germline V lookup: CDR1 SGHNT, CDR2 YENEEA. Study outcomes and limitations: Better recurrence-free survival went with HPV-responsive T-cell expansion in HPV16-positive patients. Candidate HPV-specific clones and E7-related TCR motifs grew in tumor during treatment.

The sequencing here drew on blood, taken from a patient who underwent chemoradiotherapy. The receptor was isolated from a human donor with HPV-associated anogenital cancer. The chain carries TRBV11-3 and TRBJ1-2, with 8 bases identical to TRBD1. CDR3 nucleotides: TGTGCCAGCAGCTATTCAGGGGGCTTTTTCTATGGCTACACCTTC. Amino acid sequence: CASSYSGGFFYGYTF.